This T cell receptor (beta chain) was sequenced during a study of blood T cell repertoires in COVID-19. Study-level information: The analysed material was cDNA or gDNA that came from T cells, B-cell-depleted T cells, or PBMCs.

Profiled with immunoSEQ multiplex PCR; TCRdb holds only in-frame clones, not every one. The data contain over 150,000 clones, 87% of them singletons. V was trimmed by 1 base and J by 1 base, leaving 11 bases between them. The CDR3 spans 15 residues. Germline loops: CDR1 SGHAT, CDR2 FQNNGV. The chain combines TRBV11-2 with TRBJ2-7; the D gene is possibly TRBD2 (6 bases). The receptor was isolated from a woman in her sixties or seventies who had recovered from COVID-19. The material sequenced was peripheral blood. CDR3 nucleotide sequence: TGTGCCAGCAGCTTAGTCTGGGACTCATCCTACGAGCAGTACTTC. It codes for CASSLVWDSSYEQYF.